This T cell receptor beta chain was retrieved from a study of spatial heterogeneity in lung cancer. Study-wide points: Counts of expanded intratumoral alpha and beta TCRs tracked tumor mutation counts.

Unmatched junction bases numbered 15, after V lost 0 bases and J lost 4 bases. CDR1 is LGHNA and CDR2 is YNFKEQ in the germline V gene. There are 18 residues in the CDR3. TCRdb passed the 5' RACE reads through MiXCR, listing each CDR3 protein once. The table records roughly 9,800 distinct CDR3 sequences, over 50% of them present only once. Time point of the sample: sample taken at primary tumor resection. Points on this clonotype: Its antigen is unknown.

The TCR originated in a female donor with early-stage non-small cell lung cancer. This specimen was lung tumor tissue, taken at surgery. This rearrangement joins TRBV4-2 to TRBJ2-7; 7 bases are shared with TRBD2. The CDR3 here is CASSQDEGAGPVPYEQYF. The CDR3 DNA reads as TGTGCCAGCAGCCAAGATGAAGGAGCGGGGCCCGTGCCTTACGAGCAGTACTTC.